A single sample gave rise to the 2 T cell receptor beta chains below, sequenced in a study of blood T cell repertoires in COVID-19. Only in-frame clones appear in the TCRdb table, and some are missing; sequencing was by immunoSEQ multiplex PCR. The sample carries about 190,000 clones, around 80% recorded once. The sample comprised peripheral blood. These receptors came from a woman older than 75 with active or convalescent COVID-19.

The table lists this clone with a few counts. The chain combines TRBV6-1 with TRBJ1-1; D not resolved. This CDR3 has 15 amino acids. V shed 1 base and J shed 5 bases, with 14 bases lying between them. Germline values: CDR1 MNHNS, CDR2 SASEGT. CDR3 loop: CASSEVRTRATEAFF. As DNA, the CDR3 is TGTGCCAGCAGTGAAGTACGGACGCGGGCGACTGAAGCTTTCTTT.

This sequence joins TRBV4-2 and TRBJ1-5; D remains unclear. Germline lookup yields CDR1 LGHNA and CDR2 YNFKEQ. The V end lost 2 bases, the J end lost 7 bases, and 9 bases lay between the germline ends. CDR3 length: 13 residues. The CDR3 is CASSQLVWQPQHF. The CDR3 DNA is TGTGCCAGCAGCCAATTAGTTTGGCAGCCCCAGCATTTT.